This entry concerns a single T cell receptor (beta chain). The V end lost 5 bases, the J end lost 8 bases, and 12 bases lay between the germline ends. Per the germline V gene, CDR1 is MNHNS and CDR2 is SASEGT. The CDR3 runs 12 residues. TCRdb reprocessed the PCR reads with MiXCR, giving one entry per CDR3 protein. This table holds thousands of distinct CDR3 sequences, roughly 40% found once. The data were obtained in a study of CD4 and CD8 cells across lung adenocarcinoma regions. Samples came from patients with localized non-small cell lung adenocarcinoma. The sample comprised CD4+ T cells from the margin of a lung tumor. This sequence originates from a male donor with lung adenocarcinoma. The CD4 and CD8 labels of this study may be unreliable. The chain recombines TRBV6-1 with TRBJ1-2; D gene uncertain. The CDR3 DNA sequence: TGTGCCAGCAGTCCGTTCGAGAGGGGCTACACCTTC. It codes for CASSPFERGYTF.